This TCR beta chain was identified during a study of cytomegalovirus exposure and HLA in healthy donors. The PCR made use of 60 Vbeta and 13 Jbeta primers. Here immunoSEQ multiplex PCR was the method, and the copy in TCRdb shows in-frame clones only, minus some. Of 120,000 to 150,000 clones listed, under 85% are singletons. J was trimmed by 5 bases and V by 2 bases; bases with no gene match: 6. Germline values: CDR1 LGHNA, CDR2 YSLEER. The CDR3 has 15 amino acids. The sequenced material came from PBMCs. This TCR derives from a young man in good health and CMV-seronegative. The chain combines TRBV4-3 with TRBJ2-7; 10 nucleotides agree with TRBD1. CDR3 DNA: TGCGCCAGCAGCCAACCGGGACAGGGGAGCCACGAGCAGTACTTC. Residues: CASSQPGQGSHEQYF.